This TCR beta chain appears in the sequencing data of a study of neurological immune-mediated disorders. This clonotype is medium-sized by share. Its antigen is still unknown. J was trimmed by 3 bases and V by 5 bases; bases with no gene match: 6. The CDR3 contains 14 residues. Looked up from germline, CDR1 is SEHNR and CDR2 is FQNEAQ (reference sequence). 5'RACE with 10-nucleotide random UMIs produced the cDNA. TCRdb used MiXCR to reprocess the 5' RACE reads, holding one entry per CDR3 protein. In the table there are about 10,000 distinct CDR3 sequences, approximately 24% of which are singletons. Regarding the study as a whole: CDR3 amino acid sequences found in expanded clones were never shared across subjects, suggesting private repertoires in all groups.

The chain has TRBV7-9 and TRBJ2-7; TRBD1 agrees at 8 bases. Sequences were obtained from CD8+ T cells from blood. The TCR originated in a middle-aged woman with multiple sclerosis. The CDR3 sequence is CASSPPGQDYEQYF. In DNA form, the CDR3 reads TGTGCCAGCAGCCCTCCGGGACAGGACTACGAGCAGTACTTC.